These 29 T cell receptor beta chains were sequenced from one sample in a study of vaccination and CD4 T cells after COVID-19 (dated by TCRdb to the early 2020s). The library was generated by PCR. TCRdb records Illumina iSeq 100 as the sequencer. DNA from cultured CD4+ T cells was subjected to TCR sequencing with the Oncomine TCR Beta short-read assay at the Johns Hopkins FTIC core. TCRdb reran the public reads through fastp at Q25 and MiXCR, keeping productive beta chains. Entries are consolidated by CDR3 protein sequence, retaining the most common genes and DNA. The sample yields tens of thousands of distinct CDR3 sequences; around 50% were counted once. The biggest ten clones account for over 5% of the sample. This specimen's treatment or condition label, interpreted: approximately 10-day PBMC culture with coronavirus spike peptide pools or control peptides (ViraFEST assay). The antigens for these receptors are not known.

Source material: CD4+ T cells from blood, cultured in vitro. The source of these receptors is a human donor who had recovered from COVID-19.

The V and J genes are TRBV7-8 and TRBJ1-3, with 7 bases matching TRBD1. Per germline, CDR1 SGHVS and CDR2 FQNEAQ. The CDR3 is 15 residues long. The ends lost 2 bases at V and 3 bases at J; junction bases unmatched: 4. In DNA, the CDR3 is TGTGCCAGCAGCTTACAGGCAGGGGGTGGAAACACCATATATTTT. Translated, it gives CASSLQAGGGNTIYF.

The chain is built from TRBV28 and TRBJ2-1, with D possibly TRBD2 on 6 matching bases. V was cut by 0 bases and J by 0 bases, with 15 bases left in between. Per germline, CDR1 MDHEN and CDR2 SYDVKM. This CDR3 comprises 18 residues. The CDR3 DNA follows: TGTGCCAGCAGTTTATGGGACTTTAGCGGAAGCTCCTACAATGAGCAGTTCTTC. Translated, it gives CASSLWDFSGSSYNEQFF.

This clonotype was recorded a few times. The chain has TRBV2 and TRBJ1-2; the D gene is possibly TRBD1 (5 bases). This CDR3 contains 13 residues. The germline V gene has CDR1 SNHLY and CDR2 FYNNEI. Trimming stripped 2 bases from V and 8 bases from J, with 12 bases between. The CDR3 sequence: CASSEHEKGGYTF. The CDR3 DNA reads TGTGCCAGCAGTGAACATGAGAAGGGGGGCTACACCTTC.

J is TRBJ1-1 and V is TRBV3-1; no definite D call. Per germline, CDR1 LGHDT and CDR2 YNNKEL (reference sequence). Between the trimmed V and J ends, which lost 0 bases and 3 bases, there was a span of 11 bases. This CDR3 is 15 amino acids long. CDR3 protein: CASSQEGQIDTEAFF. CDR3 DNA: TGTGCCAGCAGCCAAGAAGGGCAAATCGACACTGAAGCTTTCTTT. Supplemented by reference TRBV3-1 and TRBJ1-1, the full variable domain reads DTAVSQTPKYLVTQMGNDKSIKCEQNLGHDTMYWYKQDSKKFLKIMFSYNNKELIINETVPNRFSPKSPDKAHLNLHINSLELGDSAVYFCASSQEGQIDTEAFFGQGTRLTVV.

This clonotype was detected a few times. The rearrangement uses TRBV19 and TRBJ1-5; weak D call: TRBD1 (6 bases). Germline assignment: CDR1 LNHDA and CDR2 SQIVND (reference sequence). Trimming shortened V by 6 bases and J by 4 bases, and 16 bases separated the two germline ends. CDR3 length equals 15 residues. CDR3 sequence (DNA): TGTGCCAGTAGCCTACAGGGAGGAATGAATCAGCCCCAGCATTTT. This encodes CASSLQGGMNQPQHF.

J is TRBJ2-1 and V is TRBV7-3; 10 bases fit TRBD2. V shed 5 bases, J shed 0 bases, and the junction held 7 bases outside the gene matches. This CDR3 is 17 amino acids long. Germline CDR1 and CDR2: SGHTA and FQGTGA. CDR3 DNA sequence: TGTGCCAGCAGCCTCCACTCTAGCGGGAGCTCCTACAATGAGCAGTTCTTC. It translates to CASSLHSSGSSYNEQFF.

This clonotype was observed a handful of times. V usage is TRBV24-1 and J usage is TRBJ2-5; D tentatively fits TRBD1 or TRBD2 (5 bases each). There are 13 residues in the CDR3. The V gene's germline CDR1 is KGHDR and CDR2 SFDVKD. The V gene lost 2 bases and the J gene lost 5 bases, with 8 bases spanning the gap. The DNA for the CDR3 is TGTGCCACCAGTGATTCGTGGGGGGAGACCCAGTACTTC. It specifies CATSDSWGETQYF.

The J gene is TRBJ2-5, the V gene TRBV6-1; 10 nucleotides line up with TRBD1. Germline trimming cut 10 bases from V and 4 bases from J; bases unmatched to any gene: 21. The CDR3 spans 18 residues. Germline loops: CDR1 MNHNS, CDR2 SASEGT. The CDR3 here is CAIITFPGQGIVGETQYF. The CDR3 nucleotides read TGTGCCATCATTACATTTCCGGGACAGGGGATTGTCGGAGAGACCCAGTACTTC.

J is TRBJ2-5 and V is TRBV2; 8 bases agree with TRBD2. The CDR3 is 14 residues long. V shed 7 bases and J 3 bases; nucleotides not matched to a gene: 7. The V gene's germline CDR1 is SNHLY and CDR2 FYNNEI. The chain's CDR3 is CASIGAGEKETQYF. CDR3 DNA sequence: TGTGCCAGCATAGGAGCGGGAGAAAAAGAGACCCAGTACTTC.

The rearrangement joins TRBV20-1 to TRBJ2-7, with 7 bases fitting TRBD1. CDR1 and CDR2 (germline): DFQATT, SNEGSKA (reference sequence). V shed 1 base and J 3 bases; nucleotides not matched to a gene: 12. The CDR3 totals 16 residues. The CDR3 nucleotides read TGCAGTGCTAGAGGGGGGTGGACAGGACTCAGCTACGAGCAGTACTTC. This sequence encodes CSARGGWTGLSYEQYF.

The genes are TRBV11-2 and TRBJ2-1; 7 positions agree with TRBD2. With V trimmed by 1 base and J by 14 bases, 2 bases remained unmatched. Germline-derived CDR1 and CDR2 are SGHAT and FQNNGV. The CDR3 runs to 11 residues. CDR3 bases: TGTGCCAGCAGCTTAGCGGGAGGAAAGTTCTTC. It codes for CASSLAGGKFF. Looking up the rest from reference TRBV11-2 and TRBJ2-1 gives the full variable domain: EAGVAQSPRYKIIEKRQSVAFWCNPISGHATLYWYQQILGQGPKLLIQFQNNGVVDDSQLPKDRFSAERLKGVDSTLKIQPAKLEDSAVYLCASSLAGGKFFGPGTRLTVL.

The rearrangement links TRBV19 to TRBJ1-5; D unresolved. Germline CDR1 LNHDA, CDR2 SQIVND (reference sequence). This CDR3 is 16 amino acids long. V lost 0 bases, J lost 6 bases, and 15 bases lay in between. CDR3 residues: CASSIETGRRAQPQHF. DNA for the CDR3: TGTGCCAGTAGTATAGAGACGGGCCGGAGGGCTCAGCCCCAGCATTTT.

The chain is built from TRBV18 and TRBJ2-7; D uncertain. This CDR3 has 12 amino acids. Trimming stripped 5 bases from V and 0 bases from J, with 5 bases between. Germline V gene data show CDR1 as KGHSH and CDR2 as LQKENI. CDR3 in amino acids: CASSSDSYEQYF. Here the CDR3 DNA reads TGTGCCAGCTCATCCGACTCCTACGAGCAGTACTTC.

The rearrangement links TRBV10-3 to TRBJ1-4; perhaps TRBD1 as D (5 bases). The CDR3 has 16 residues. Germline-derived CDR1 and CDR2 are ENHRY and SYGVKD. V lost 9 bases to trimming and J lost 0 bases, with 17 bases between them. CDR3 region: CAISGTELATNEKLFF. The CDR3 region has the DNA TGTGCCATTTCCGGGACGGAATTGGCAACTAATGAAAAACTGTTTTTT.

The V and J genes are TRBV19 and TRBJ1-5; D unclear. V lost 2 bases to trimming and J lost 6 bases, with 8 bases between them. CDR1 is LNHDA and CDR2 is SQIVND in the germline V gene (reference sequence). The CDR3 has 13 amino acids. The CDR3, as DNA: TGTGCCAGTAGTATATCGAATCGTCAGCCCCAGCATTTT. Translation: CASSISNRQPQHF.

The chain uses TRBV20-1 and TRBJ2-5; 10 bases map to TRBD2. J lost 1 base, V lost 6 bases, and 8 bases had no gene match. The CDR3 is 15 amino acids. Germline V gives CDR1 DFQATT, CDR2 SNEGSKA (reference sequence). CDR3 bases: TGCAGTGCCTTTCCTAGCGGGAGCCCCCAAGAGACCCAGTACTTC. This codes for CSAFPSGSPQETQYF.

This chain links TRBV2 with TRBJ1-6; no firm D call. CDR3 length equals 12 residues. CDR1 is SNHLY and CDR2 is FYNNEI in the germline V gene. Deletions cut 5 bases from V and 6 bases from J, with 5 bases between. The CDR3 sequence: CASSRPNSPLHF. The CDR3 DNA reads TGTGCCAGCAGTAGGCCTAATTCACCCCTCCACTTT.

J is TRBJ1-2 and V is TRBV2; perhaps TRBD1 as D (6 bases). Germline loops: CDR1 SNHLY, CDR2 FYNNEI. V lost 10 bases to trimming and J lost 1 base, with 19 bases between them. The CDR3 is 15 amino acids. As DNA, the CDR3 is TGTGCCACCTACGCCCGGGACAACAATAACTATGGCTACACCTTC. It codes for CATYARDNNNYGYTF.

The chain is built from TRBV7-9 and TRBJ1-1; D possibly corresponds to TRBD1 (5 bases). Trimming shortened V by 5 bases and J by 8 bases, and 18 bases separated the two germline ends. This CDR3 spans 14 amino acids. CDR1 and CDR2 (germline): SEHNR, FQNEAQ (reference sequence). The CDR3 region is CASSPWDRKLEAFF. Here the CDR3 DNA reads TGTGCCAGCAGCCCCTGGGACCGAAAGTTGGAAGCTTTCTTT. The variable domain in full, completed from reference TRBV7-9 and TRBJ1-1, reads DTGVSQNPRHKITKRGQNVTFRCDPISEHNRLYWYRQTLGQGPEFLTYFQNEAQLEKSRLLSDRFSAERPKGSFSTLEIQRTEQGDSAMYLCASSPWDRKLEAFFGQGTRLTVV.

The count of this clonotype is one. CDR3 region: CASSVIQGDTEAFF. The CDR3 DNA sequence: TGTGCCAGCAGCGTAATCCAGGGCGACACTGAAGCTTTCTTT. The chain has TRBV9 and TRBJ1-1; tentatively, D is TRBD1 (5 bases). CDR3 length: 14 amino acids. V lost 1 base, J lost 3 bases, and 10 bases lay in between. Germline V gives CDR1 SGDLS, CDR2 YYNGEE. Full variable domain (missing parts from reference TRBV9 and TRBJ1-1): DSGVTQTPKHLITATGQRVTLRCSPRSGDLSVYWYQQSLDQGLQFLIQYYNGEERAKGNILERFSAQQFPDLHSELNLSSLELGDSALYFCASSVIQGDTEAFFGQGTRLTVV.

A few counts support this clonotype. The chain carries TRBV20-1 and TRBJ2-7; possible D gene TRBD2, 5 bases. Germline assignment: CDR1 DFQATT and CDR2 SNEGSKA (reference sequence). The CDR3 length is 13 residues. Deletions cut 7 bases from V and 5 bases from J, with 18 bases between. CDR3 DNA sequence: TGCAGTGTCGTACGAGCGGAGCCTAACGAGCAGTACTTC. Translation gives CSVVRAEPNEQYF.

In this sample, this clonotype turned up a few times. The chain is built from TRBV6-1 and TRBJ2-1, with D perhaps matching TRBD1 or TRBD2 (7 bases each). The germline V gene encodes CDR1 MNHNS and CDR2 SASEGT. The V end was cut by 8 bases, the J end by 7 bases, with 21 bases between. The CDR3 consists of 15 residues. The CDR3 DNA reads as TGTGCCAGCGGGAGGGGGCGCACACCGGGAAATGAGCAGTTCTTC. This translates into CASGRGRTPGNEQFF.

The chain links TRBV15 to TRBJ1-1, with a tentative D call TRBD1 (5 bases). Between the trimmed V and J ends, which lost 1 base and 8 bases, there was a span of 8 bases. Germline V lookup: CDR1 LNHNV, CDR2 YYDKDF (reference sequence). This CDR3 contains 12 residues. The chain's CDR3 is CATSRAWGEAFF. The CDR3, as DNA: TGTGCCACCAGCAGAGCATGGGGGGAAGCTTTCTTT. The full variable domain, completed using reference TRBV15 and TRBJ1-1, is DAMVIQNPRYQVTQFGKPVTLSCSQTLNHNVMYWYQQKSSQAPKLLFHYYDKDFNNEADTPDNFQSRRPNTSFCFLDIRSPGLGDTAMYLCATSRAWGEAFFGQGTRLTVV.

The chain carries TRBV7-2 and TRBJ2-5; 10 nucleotides match TRBD2. V lost 8 bases to trimming and J lost 0 bases; unmatched junction nucleotides: 6. CDR1 SGHTA and CDR2 FQGNSA come from the germline V gene. CDR3 length: 15 amino acids. For the CDR3, the DNA is TGTGCCAGCCAAGCGGGAGGGGCGTACCAAGAGACCCAGTACTTC. Residues: CASQAGGAYQETQYF.

This clonotype occurred a few times. The chain couples TRBV4-2 to TRBJ2-7, with 8 nucleotides matching TRBD1. The CDR3 has 16 amino acids. J was trimmed by 12 bases and V by 3 bases; bases with no gene match: 19. Germline-derived CDR1 and CDR2 are LGHNA and YNFKEQ. The CDR3 loop reads CASSQGPGQAPLGGYF. Written as DNA, the CDR3 is TGTGCCAGCAGCCAGGGGCCGGGACAGGCTCCCCTGGGGGGGTACTTC.

The V call is TRBV6-1, the J call TRBJ2-3, with 11 bases lining up with TRBD2. V shed 3 bases and J 8 bases; nucleotides not matched to a gene: 10. The germline CDR1 and CDR2 sequences are MNHNS and SASEGT. The CDR3 contains 16 residues. DNA for the CDR3: TGTGCCAGCAGTGATCCGGGTGGGACTAGCGGACGTACGCAGTATTTT. Translation: CASSDPGGTSGRTQYF.

This clonotype was seen a handful of times. For the CDR3, the DNA is TGTGCCACCAGTGATTTCCCCAATCAGCCCCAGCATTTT. Translated, it gives CATSDFPNQPQHF. The chain is built from TRBV24-1 and TRBJ1-5; D unresolved. In germline, CDR1 is KGHDR, CDR2 SFDVKD. Trimming stripped 1 base from V and 3 bases from J, with 3 bases between. The CDR3 loop spans 13 amino acids.

The chain carries TRBV12-5 and TRBJ2-3; 8 nucleotides line up with TRBD2. The germline gives CDR1 LGHNT, CDR2 FRNRAP. Trimming removed 5 bases from V and 0 bases from J; junction bases left unmatched: 10. The CDR3 length is 17 residues. CDR3 DNA: TGTGCTAGTGGTCCCCCAGCGGGGGCTCCTAGCACAGATACGCAGTATTTT. Translating it yields CASGPPAGAPSTDTQYF.

This clonotype was detected once. The rearrangement uses TRBV11-2 and TRBJ1-6, with 7 bases identical to TRBD1. The CDR3 is 15 residues long. Looked up from germline, CDR1 is SGHAT and CDR2 is FQNNGV. J lost 5 bases, V lost 6 bases, and 7 bases had no gene match. In DNA form, the CDR3 reads TGTGCCAGCAGACGATTGGGACAGAATAATTCACCCCTCCACTTT. Translated: CASRRLGQNNSPLHF.